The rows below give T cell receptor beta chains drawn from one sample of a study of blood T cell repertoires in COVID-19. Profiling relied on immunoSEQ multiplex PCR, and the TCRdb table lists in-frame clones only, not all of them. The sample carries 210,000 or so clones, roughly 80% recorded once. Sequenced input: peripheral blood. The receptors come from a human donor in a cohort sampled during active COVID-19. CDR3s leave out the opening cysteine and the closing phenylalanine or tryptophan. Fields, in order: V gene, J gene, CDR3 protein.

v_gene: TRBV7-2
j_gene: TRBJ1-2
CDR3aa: ASRSAGQPRGYT

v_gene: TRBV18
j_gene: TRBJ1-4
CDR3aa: ASSKGTATSVEKLF

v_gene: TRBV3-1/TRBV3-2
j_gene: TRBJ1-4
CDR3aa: ASSQATGGREKLF

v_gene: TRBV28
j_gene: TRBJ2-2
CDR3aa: ASSFGEGSPNTGELF

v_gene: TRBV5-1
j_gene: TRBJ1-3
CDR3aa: ASSLYGSSGNTIY

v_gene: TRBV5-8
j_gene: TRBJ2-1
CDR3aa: ASSNPGTSVHNEQF

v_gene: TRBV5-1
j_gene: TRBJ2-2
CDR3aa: ASSLGFPPGINTGELF

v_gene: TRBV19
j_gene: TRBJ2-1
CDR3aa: ASSDSLASGREEQF

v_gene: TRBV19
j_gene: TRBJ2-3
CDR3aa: ASSQGADTQY

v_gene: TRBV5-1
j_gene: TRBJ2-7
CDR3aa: ASRADYEQY

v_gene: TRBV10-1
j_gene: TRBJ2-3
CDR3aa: ASSVAFDGLLRGDTQY

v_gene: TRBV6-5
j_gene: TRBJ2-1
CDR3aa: ASMGREGRNEQF

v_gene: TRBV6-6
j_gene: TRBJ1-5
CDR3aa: ASSHGQGGQPQH

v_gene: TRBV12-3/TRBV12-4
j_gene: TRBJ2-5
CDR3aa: ASRAPGQETQY

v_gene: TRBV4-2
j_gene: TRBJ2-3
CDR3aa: ASSQEGREGTDTQY

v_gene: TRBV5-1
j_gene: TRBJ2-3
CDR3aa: ASSLWGGGSSTDTQY

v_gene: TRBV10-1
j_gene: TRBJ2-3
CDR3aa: ASSDPTGFVDTQY

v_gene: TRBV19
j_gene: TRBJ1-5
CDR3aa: ASNNGGYQPQH

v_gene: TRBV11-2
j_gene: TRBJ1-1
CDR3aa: ASSLVQLRGPENTEAF

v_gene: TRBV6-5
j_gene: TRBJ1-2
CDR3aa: ASSYSRGLYGYT

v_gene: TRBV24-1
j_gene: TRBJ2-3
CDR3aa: ATQSSTDTQY

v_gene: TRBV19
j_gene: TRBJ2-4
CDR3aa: ASRLQGEPKNIQY

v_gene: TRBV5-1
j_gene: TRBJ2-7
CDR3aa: ASSLVGGRTHEQY